This is a list of T cell receptor beta chains from one sample in a study of T cell responses to AZD1222 COVID-19 vaccine. Sequencing used immunoSEQ multiplex PCR; TCRdb keeps in-frame clones, though not all of them. The sample has more than 85,000 clones, more than 90% seen once; the top ten hold 2% to 3%. This specimen consisted of peripheral blood, obtained 28 days after the second AZD1222 dose. The receptors here all came from an adult who received the AZD1222 COVID-19 vaccine. Each CDR3 is given with its conserved first and last residue. Fields, in order: J gene, clone size, D gene, V gene, CDR3 DNA, CDR3 protein. D genes are given only for firm matches. A row's size may be missing; if present it is once, few, many or a size class.

j_call: TRBJ2-2
clone_size: .
d_call: .
v_call: TRBV19
cdr3_nt: TGTGCCAGTAGTATTAGGATCTTGGGGGGCGTCGGTGGGGAGCTGTTTTTT
cdr3_aa: CASSIRILGGVGGELFF

j_call: TRBJ2-3
clone_size: .
d_call: .
v_call: TRBV6-6
cdr3_nt: TGTGCCAGCGCAACTCTCCCAGATACGCAGTATTTT
cdr3_aa: CASATLPDTQYF

j_call: TRBJ1-2
clone_size: .
d_call: .
v_call: TRBV4-3
cdr3_nt: TGCGCCAGCAGCCAAGATCTCGGGTATGGCTACACCTTC
cdr3_aa: CASSQDLGYGYTF

j_call: TRBJ1-1
clone_size: .
d_call: .
v_call: TRBV19
cdr3_nt: TGTGCCAGTAGCCCCGGGGTATCCACTGAAGCTTTCTTT
cdr3_aa: CASSPGVSTEAFF

j_call: TRBJ1-1
clone_size: once
d_call: .
v_call: TRBV11-2
cdr3_nt: TGTGCCAGCAGCTCCCGAGGACATACAGTGGGGCTAATGAACACTGAAGCTTTCTTT
cdr3_aa: CASSSRGHTVGLMNTEAFF

j_call: TRBJ2-3
clone_size: .
d_call: .
v_call: TRBV20-1
cdr3_nt: TGCAGTGCTGTTCTTTGGGGGTCGCAGTATTTT
cdr3_aa: CSAVLWGSQYF

j_call: TRBJ1-1
clone_size: .
d_call: TRBD1
v_call: TRBV5-5
cdr3_nt: TGTGCCAGCAGCTTGGACAGGGGTGGTACTGAAGCTTTCTTT
cdr3_aa: CASSLDRGGTEAFF

j_call: TRBJ1-6
clone_size: .
d_call: TRBD1
v_call: TRBV18
cdr3_nt: TGTGCCAGCTCACTGGGACAGTTGTATTCACCCCTCCACTTT
cdr3_aa: CASSLGQLYSPLHF

j_call: TRBJ1-1
clone_size: .
d_call: .
v_call: TRBV19
cdr3_nt: TGTGCCAGTACCTCTAACCCCACACTCCCGAACACTGAAGCTTTCTTT
cdr3_aa: CASTSNPTLPNTEAFF

j_call: TRBJ2-3
clone_size: .
d_call: TRBD1
v_call: TRBV4-1
cdr3_nt: TGCGCCAGCAGCCAAGGCCAGGGGGTGGCGGGCACAGATACGCAGTATTTT
cdr3_aa: CASSQGQGVAGTDTQYF

j_call: TRBJ1-6
clone_size: .
d_call: .
v_call: TRBV3-1/TRBV3-2
cdr3_nt: TGTGCCAGCAGCCAGAGCTCCTATAATTCACCCCTCCACTTT
cdr3_aa: CASSQSSYNSPLHF

j_call: TRBJ1-5
clone_size: .
d_call: .
v_call: TRBV5-5
cdr3_nt: TGTGCCAGCAGCTTGAACGGATGGATGGGACAGCCCCAGCATTTT
cdr3_aa: CASSLNGWMGQPQHF

j_call: TRBJ2-7
clone_size: .
d_call: .
v_call: TRBV5-4
cdr3_nt: TGTGCCAGCAGCACCGACAGGCTCTACGAGCAGTACTTC
cdr3_aa: CASSTDRLYEQYF

j_call: TRBJ2-3
clone_size: .
d_call: TRBD1
v_call: TRBV5-8
cdr3_nt: TGTGCCAGCAGCTTGGAGGGGGCTAGCACAGATACGCAGTATTTT
cdr3_aa: CASSLEGASTDTQYF

j_call: TRBJ1-5
clone_size: .
d_call: .
v_call: TRBV2
cdr3_nt: TGTGCCAGCAGTGAAAGGGGTCCCAATCAGCCCCAGCATTTT
cdr3_aa: CASSERGPNQPQHF

j_call: TRBJ1-3
clone_size: .
d_call: .
v_call: TRBV11-2
cdr3_nt: TGTGCCAGCAGCCCTAGTGCCGGGACAAGGTGGAACCCCATATATTTT
cdr3_aa: CASSPSAGTRWNPIYF

j_call: TRBJ2-2
clone_size: .
d_call: .
v_call: TRBV4-2
cdr3_nt: TGTGCCAGCAGCCAAGAGTTGCTAGTTTACACCGGGGAGCTGTTTTTT
cdr3_aa: CASSQELLVYTGELFF

j_call: TRBJ2-7
clone_size: .
d_call: .
v_call: TRBV30
cdr3_nt: TGTGCCTGGAGTGTCCTGCGGTGGGGCGAGCAGTACTTC
cdr3_aa: CAWSVLRWGEQYF

j_call: TRBJ2-7
clone_size: .
d_call: .
v_call: TRBV6-2/TRBV6-3
cdr3_nt: TGTGCCAGCAGTTACAACCATGATAGCTCCTACGAGCAGTACTTC
cdr3_aa: CASSYNHDSSYEQYF

j_call: TRBJ2-1
clone_size: .
d_call: .
v_call: TRBV14
cdr3_nt: TGTGCCAGCAGCCCCCTGGCCCAGGATGAGCAGTTCTTC
cdr3_aa: CASSPLAQDEQFF

j_call: TRBJ1-2
clone_size: .
d_call: TRBD1
v_call: TRBV7-2
cdr3_nt: TGTGCCAGCAGCGAGGGACAGGACACAGGCTACACCTTC
cdr3_aa: CASSEGQDTGYTF

j_call: TRBJ1-6
clone_size: .
d_call: .
v_call: TRBV3-1/TRBV3-2
cdr3_nt: TGTGCCAGCAGCCAAACTGGGGGGCTTTCACCCCTCCACTTT
cdr3_aa: CASSQTGGLSPLHF

j_call: TRBJ1-3
clone_size: .
d_call: .
v_call: TRBV10-3
cdr3_nt: TGTGCCGTGGGAAACACCATATATTTT
cdr3_aa: CAVGNTIYF

j_call: TRBJ2-7
clone_size: .
d_call: .
v_call: TRBV14
cdr3_nt: TGTGCCAGCAGCCAACTCGGTGACAGCGGTTCCTACGAGCAGTACTTC
cdr3_aa: CASSQLGDSGSYEQYF

j_call: TRBJ1-2
clone_size: .
d_call: .
v_call: TRBV24-1
cdr3_nt: TGTGCCACCAGTGACACCCCTGGGGACTATGGCTACACCTTC
cdr3_aa: CATSDTPGDYGYTF

j_call: TRBJ2-3
clone_size: .
d_call: .
v_call: TRBV9
cdr3_nt: TGTGCCAGCAGCGTAGATCGGGATACGCAGTATTTT
cdr3_aa: CASSVDRDTQYF

j_call: TRBJ1-5
clone_size: .
d_call: TRBD1
v_call: TRBV3-1/TRBV3-2
cdr3_nt: TGTGCCAGCAGCCCCTATAGTACGGACAGGGGCAATCAGCCCCAGCATTTT
cdr3_aa: CASSPYSTDRGNQPQHF

j_call: TRBJ1-1
clone_size: .
d_call: .
v_call: TRBV3-1/TRBV3-2
cdr3_nt: TGTGCCAGCAGCCAAATGAGGGGGATGGCTTTCTTT
cdr3_aa: CASSQMRGMAFF

j_call: TRBJ1-1
clone_size: .
d_call: .
v_call: TRBV12-3/TRBV12-4
cdr3_nt: TGTGCCAGCAGTCCCTTGACAGGCGTCGAAGCTTTCTTT
cdr3_aa: CASSPLTGVEAFF

j_call: TRBJ2-1
clone_size: .
d_call: .
v_call: TRBV7-2
cdr3_nt: TGTGCCAGCAGCTTAGCGTCTAGTGAGTACAATGAGCAGTTCTTC
cdr3_aa: CASSLASSEYNEQFF

j_call: TRBJ1-3
clone_size: .
d_call: .
v_call: TRBV5-1
cdr3_nt: TGCGCCAGCAGCTTCTCTGGAAACACCATATATTTT
cdr3_aa: CASSFSGNTIYF

j_call: TRBJ2-3
clone_size: .
d_call: .
v_call: TRBV14
cdr3_nt: TGTGCCAGCAGCCAAAAGGGACTCCGAGGCACAGATACGCAGTATTTT
cdr3_aa: CASSQKGLRGTDTQYF

j_call: TRBJ2-7
clone_size: .
d_call: .
v_call: TRBV18
cdr3_nt: TGTGCCAGCTCTCTGGATTCAGGGGTCCACGAGCAGTACTTC
cdr3_aa: CASSLDSGVHEQYF